Listed below are T cell receptor beta chains from one sample, sequenced in a study of shared T cell receptors in the human thymus. Produced via immunoSEQ multiplex PCR; TCRdb's table is partial and in-frame only. The sample has 540,000 or so clones, about four fifths seen once. The sample was also reused in another study, on human thymus T cells.

The sequenced material came from thymocytes. Source of these receptors: a boy less than two years old with a congenital heart defect. CDR3s include the opening cysteine and the closing phenylalanine or tryptophan. A D gene is named only where the DNA matches it firmly. Clone size appears in some rows only: once, few, many, or a class for an expanded clone.

TRBD2	TRBV11-3	once	TRBJ2-3	TGTGCCAGCAGCTTAAGGGCGGGAGCCACAGATACGCAGTATTTT	CASSLRAGATDTQYF
TRBD2	TRBV7-8	NA	TRBJ2-7	TGTGCCAGCAGCACCTTGACTAGCGGGAGTTCCTACGAGCAGTACTTC	CASSTLTSGSSYEQYF
TRBD1	TRBV6-5	NA	TRBJ1-2	TGTGCCAGCAGCCCCGACAGGGCCAACTATGGCTACACCTTC	CASSPDRANYGYTF
NA	TRBV19	NA	TRBJ2-5	TGTGCCAGTAGTTCCCATTCAACAGGATTGCAAGAGACCCAGTACTTC	CASSSHSTGLQETQYF
TRBD2	TRBV19	NA	TRBJ2-6	TGTGCCAGTAGTGTGGGACTAGCGGGAACTGGGGCCAACGTCCTGACTTTC	CASSVGLAGTGANVLTF
NA	TRBV5-6	NA	TRBJ2-3	TGTGCCAGCAGCCCCCGGGGGGATACGCAGTATTTT	CASSPRGDTQYF
TRBD2	TRBV28	once	TRBJ2-1	TGTGCCAGCAGGCGTTACCCGCTAGCGGGAGGACTCTACAATGAGCAGTTCTTC	CASRRYPLAGGLYNEQFF
TRBD2	TRBV5-6	few	TRBJ2-1	TGTGCCAGCAGCTTGGGGGGAGGGACTAGCGACCACAATGAGCAGTTCTTC	CASSLGGGTSDHNEQFF
NA	TRBV10-3	NA	TRBJ2-1	TGTGCCATCAGTGAGTCGATTGGGGCAAGCTCCTACAATGAGCAGTTCTTC	CAISESIGASSYNEQFF
NA	TRBV6-5	NA	TRBJ2-1	TGTGCCAGCAGAGGGGGAAGGAATGAGCAGTTCTTC	CASRGGRNEQFF
TRBD2	TRBV5-1	NA	TRBJ2-7	TGCGCCAGCAGCTTGAAGGCTAGCGGGAGTAGCGACGAGCAGTACTTC	CASSLKASGSSDEQYF
NA	TRBV5-4	NA	TRBJ1-2	TGTGCCAGCAGCCACCAGGGGTTCTATGGCTACACCTTC	CASSHQGFYGYTF
TRBD1	TRBV7-9	NA	TRBJ1-2	TGTGCCAGCAGCACCCTGGACAGGAACTATGGCTACACCTTC	CASSTLDRNYGYTF
NA	TRBV15	once	TRBJ1-2	TGTGCCACCAGCAGAAACAGGGATAACTATGGCTACACCTTC	CATSRNRDNYGYTF
TRBD2	TRBV28	NA	TRBJ2-7	TGTGCCAGCAGTCTTAAGGGACTAGGGGTCGACGAGCAGTACTTC	CASSLKGLGVDEQYF
TRBD2	TRBV25-1	NA	TRBJ2-7	TGTGCCAGCACCACCGGGACTAGCGGGACCTACGAGCAGTACTTC	CASTTGTSGTYEQYF
TRBD1	TRBV11-2	NA	TRBJ1-1	TGTGCCAGCAGATGGACAGGGACCCACACTGAAGCTTTCTTT	CASRWTGTHTEAFF
NA	TRBV27	NA	TRBJ2-7	TGTGCCAGCAGTTCCCCGAGGGTCACAGACGAGCAGTACTTC	CASSSPRVTDEQYF
NA	TRBV5-6	NA	TRBJ2-7	TGTGCCAGCAGCTTTGGAGACTACGAGCAGTACTTC	CASSFGDYEQYF
TRBD1	TRBV6-6	NA	TRBJ1-4	TGTGCCAGCAGTCGCCGACAGGGCGGCGATGAAAAACTGTTTTTT	CASSRRQGGDEKLFF
NA	TRBV7-8	NA	TRBJ2-1	TGTGCCAGCAGCTTAGGACGGGTCCATGAGCAGTTCTTC	CASSLGRVHEQFF
TRBD1	TRBV4-1	NA	TRBJ1-4	TGCGCCAGCAGCCAAGAGGGGACAGAGTCTAATGAAAAACTGTTTTTT	CASSQEGTESNEKLFF
NA	TRBV10-3	NA	TRBJ1-5	TGTGCCATCAGTGAGTCTAGGGGGAATCAGCCCCAGCATTTT	CAISESRGNQPQHF
NA	TRBV6-1	NA	TRBJ2-7	TGTGCCAGCAGGGCCAAATACGAGCAGTACTTC	CASRAKYEQYF
TRBD1	TRBV15	NA	TRBJ2-1	TGTGCCACCAGCAGAGTCGGGGGCAGGGGGCGAGGCGAGCAGTTCTTC	CATSRVGGRGRGEQFF
NA	TRBV5-4	few	TRBJ2-1	TGTGCCAGCACCCTGTCGTCAGCGAAGAATGAGCAGTTCTTC	CASTLSSAKNEQFF
TRBD2	TRBV7-6	NA	TRBJ2-1	TGTGCCAGCAGCCCAAAAGGGCTAGCGGGAAGAACGTACAATGAGCAGTTCTTC	CASSPKGLAGRTYNEQFF
TRBD2	TRBV18	NA	TRBJ2-7	TGTGCCAGCTCACCCGGACTAGCGGGAGCGATCGAGCAGTACTTC	CASSPGLAGAIEQYF